This T cell receptor beta chain came from a study of blood T cell repertoires in COVID-19. Study at large: Samples came from the United States, Italy and Spain, spanning acute and convalescent COVID-19. PBMCs, B-cell-depleted T cells, or T cells provided the cDNA or gDNA that made up the material.

Germline CDR1 LNHDA, CDR2 SQIVND (reference sequence). The CDR3 spans 15 residues. After removal of 6 bases from V and 5 bases from J, the junction contained 8 bases not matched to a gene. Authors' analysis steps: Counts of nucleated cells, estimated from reference gene primer amplification, were obtained. Some clones are missing from TCRdb's copy, which holds only in-frame ones; the method was immunoSEQ multiplex PCR. V and J calls plus clone size are reproduced from that table; the DNA served to infer D and trimming. The data hold 180,000 or so clones, with over 80% observed a single time. The sample consisted of peripheral blood. The chain has TRBV19 and TRBJ1-5, with 9 nucleotides matching TRBD1. The receptor was derived from a woman in her 70s with acute or convalescent COVID-19. In DNA, the CDR3 is TGTGCCAGTAGGGAGGGGACAGGGTCTTATCAGCCCCAGCATTTT. The encoded protein is CASREGTGSYQPQHF.